Below are 14 T cell receptor beta chains sequenced from a single sample in a study of cytomegalovirus exposure and HLA in healthy donors. 13 Jbeta primers and 60 Vbeta primers were used for the PCR. Libraries were prepared by immunoSEQ multiplex PCR; TCRdb keeps only in-frame clonotypes and omits some of them. The table records 150,000 to 200,000 clones, 75% to 85% of them present only once. The sample taken for sequencing was PBMCs. All receptors come from a young woman in good health and CMV-seropositive.

V and J are TRBV14 and TRBJ1-3; 9 bases map to TRBD1. Germline trimming cut 2 bases from V and 0 bases from J; bases unmatched to any gene: 8. CDR3 length: 18 amino acids. From germline, CDR1 is SGHDN and CDR2 FVKESK. CDR3 nucleotides: TGTGCCAGCAGCCAATTACGAGGACAGGGGAACTCTGGAAACACCATATATTTT. Residues: CASSQLRGQGNSGNTIYF.

Comment on this clone: The sample holds other DNA sequences that translate to the same CDR3. This chain uses TRBV7-6 with TRBJ1-5; no clear D gene. The CDR3 consists of 13 residues. In germline, CDR1 is SGHVS, CDR2 FNYEAQ. Trimming cost V 2 bases and J 4 bases, with 6 bases left between them. Here the CDR3 reads CASSLSGNQPQHF. CDR3 sequence (DNA): TGTGCCAGCAGCTTATCGGGTAATCAGCCCCAGCATTTT.

The chain is built from TRBV28 and TRBJ2-3, with TRBD1 matching 11 bases. The CDR3 contains 15 residues. Germline CDR1 MDHEN, CDR2 SYDVKM. V gave up 7 bases and J gave up 3 bases; unmatched junction bases: 6. CDR3 coding DNA: TGTGCCAGCAAGTCCGGGACAGGGGGGACAGATACGCAGTATTTT. This sequence encodes CASKSGTGGTDTQYF.

The CDR3 sequence: CASRGEGSPLHF. The CDR3 bases are TGTGCCAGTAGGGGGGAGGGGTCACCCCTCCACTTT. The rearrangement links TRBV19 to TRBJ1-6, with a weak D call TRBD1 (5 bases). Germline V gives CDR1 LNHDA, CDR2 SQIVND (reference sequence). V was pared by 6 bases and J by 10 bases, with 10 bases between. The CDR3 extends over 12 amino acids.

The chain uses TRBV6-4 and TRBJ2-5, with 12 nucleotides matching TRBD2. This CDR3 spans 15 amino acids. From germline, CDR1 is MRHNA and CDR2 SNTAGT. Trimming at V came to 3 bases and at J to 2 bases, leaving 1 base not matched to a gene. The CDR3 protein is CASSEGLAGQETQYF. CDR3 coding DNA: TGTGCCAGCAGTGAGGGACTAGCGGGTCAAGAGACCCAGTACTTC.

The chain has TRBV5-1 and TRBJ1-4, with 7 bases identical to TRBD1. This CDR3 has 13 amino acids. J lost 7 bases, V lost 4 bases, and 4 bases had no gene match. The germline V gene has CDR1 SGHRS and CDR2 YFSETQ. The chain's CDR3 is CASSSGTVEKLFF. CDR3 sequence (DNA): TGCGCCAGCAGCAGTGGGACAGTTGAAAAACTGTTTTTT.

The chain is built from TRBV30 and TRBJ1-3; a weak D match, TRBD1 (5 bases). CDR3 length: 14 amino acids. V lost 0 bases to trimming and J lost 1 base, with 7 bases between them. Germline V gene lookup returns CDR1 GTSNPN and CDR2 SVGIG (reference sequence). The chain's CDR3 is CAWSVGVSGNTIYF. The CDR3 DNA reads TGTGCCTGGAGTGTAGGGGTATCTGGAAACACCATATATTTT.

This chain links TRBV5-5 with TRBJ1-2; 8 nucleotides match TRBD1. V shed 4 bases and J 0 bases; nucleotides not matched to a gene: 5. Germline CDR1 is SGHKS and CDR2 is YYEKEE (reference sequence). CDR3 length equals 15 residues. The CDR3 sequence: CASSTGQEANYGYTF. CDR3 sequence (DNA): TGTGCCAGCAGCACGGGACAGGAAGCTAACTATGGCTACACCTTC.

V usage is TRBV5-5 and J usage is TRBJ1-2; maybe TRBD1 (6 bases). The germline CDR1 and CDR2 sequences are SGHKS and YYEKEE (reference sequence). The CDR3 covers 16 residues. Between the trimmed V and J ends, which lost 2 bases and 0 bases, there was a span of 14 bases. CDR3 in DNA: TGTGCCAGCAGCTTAGCAGGGGACAAACCTAACTATGGCTACACCTTC. Protein sequence: CASSLAGDKPNYGYTF.

The chain carries TRBV15 and TRBJ2-5, with a tentative D call TRBD2 (5 bases). Germline V gives CDR1 LNHNV, CDR2 YYDKDF (reference sequence). V was pared by 0 bases and J by 1 base, with 9 bases between. The CDR3 is 15 amino acids. The CDR3: CATSRDTGIQETQYF. CDR3 in DNA: TGTGCCACCAGCAGAGACACGGGGATCCAAGAGACCCAGTACTTC.

The J gene is TRBJ2-7, the V gene TRBV5-1, with D uncertain. The CDR3 covers 14 residues. V was cut by 0 bases and J by 0 bases, with 7 bases left in between. Germline V CDR1 and CDR2: SGHRS, YFSETQ. The CDR3 DNA follows: TGCGCCAGCAGCTTGGACCCTAACTCCTACGAGCAGTACTTC. This encodes CASSLDPNSYEQYF.

The chain uses TRBV7-3 and TRBJ2-1, with D perhaps matching TRBD1 (6 bases). CDR3 length: 15 residues. With 3 bases removed from V and 4 bases from J, the gap between germline ends came to 13 bases. The V gene's germline CDR1 is SGHTA and CDR2 FQGTGA. CDR3 DNA sequence: TGTGCCAGCAGCTTGAATACAGGGTCGTACAATGAGCAGTTCTTC. It translates to CASSLNTGSYNEQFF.

The chain carries TRBV6-4 and TRBJ1-2; weak D call: TRBD1 (5 bases). Germline CDR1 and CDR2: MRHNA and SNTAGT. V lost 2 bases, J lost 4 bases, and 14 bases lay in between. This CDR3 is built from 15 residues. The CDR3 coding sequence is TGTGCCAGCAGTGACGGTTCCGCAGGGCTCTATGGCTACACCTTC. This gives the protein CASSDGSAGLYGYTF.

The chain carries TRBV6-1 and TRBJ1-2, with D perhaps matching TRBD1 (5 bases). The CDR3 length is 14 residues. Germline values: CDR1 MNHNS, CDR2 SASEGT. The V and J ends lost 8 bases and 3 bases respectively, with 16 bases between them. DNA for the CDR3: TGTGCCAGCGTGCGACAGCCTTCCTACTATGGCTACACCTTC. Encoded protein: CASVRQPSYYGYTF.